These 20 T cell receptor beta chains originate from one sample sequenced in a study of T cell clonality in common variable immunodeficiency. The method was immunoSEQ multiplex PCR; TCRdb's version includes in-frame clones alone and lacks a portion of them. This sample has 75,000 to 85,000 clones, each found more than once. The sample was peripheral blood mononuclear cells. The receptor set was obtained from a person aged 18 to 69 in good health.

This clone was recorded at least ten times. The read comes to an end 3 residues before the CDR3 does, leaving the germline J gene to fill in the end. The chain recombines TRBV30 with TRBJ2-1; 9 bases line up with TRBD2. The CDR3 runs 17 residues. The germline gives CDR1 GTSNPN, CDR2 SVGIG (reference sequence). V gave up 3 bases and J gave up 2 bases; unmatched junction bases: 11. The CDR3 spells CAWRGPSGGLTYNEQFF. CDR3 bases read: TGTGCCTGGAGGGGCCCAAGCGGGGGGCTTACCTACAATGAG.

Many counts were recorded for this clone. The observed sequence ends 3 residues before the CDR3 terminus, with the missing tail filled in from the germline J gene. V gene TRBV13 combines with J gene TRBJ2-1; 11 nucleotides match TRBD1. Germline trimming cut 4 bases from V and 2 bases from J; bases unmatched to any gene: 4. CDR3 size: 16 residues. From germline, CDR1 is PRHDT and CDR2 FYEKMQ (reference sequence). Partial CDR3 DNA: TGTGCCAGCAGCTCGCCGGGACAGGGGGCCTACAATGAG. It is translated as CASSSPGQGAYNE. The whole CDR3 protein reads CASSSPGQGAYNEQFF.

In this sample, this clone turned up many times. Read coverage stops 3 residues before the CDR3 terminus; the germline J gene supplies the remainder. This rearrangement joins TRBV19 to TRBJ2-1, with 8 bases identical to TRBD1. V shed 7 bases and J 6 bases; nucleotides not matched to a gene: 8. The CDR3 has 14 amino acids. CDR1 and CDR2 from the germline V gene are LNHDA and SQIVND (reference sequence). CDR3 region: CASTGTGGVNEQFF. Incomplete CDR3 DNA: TGTGCCAGTACAGGGACAGGTGGGGTCAATGAG.

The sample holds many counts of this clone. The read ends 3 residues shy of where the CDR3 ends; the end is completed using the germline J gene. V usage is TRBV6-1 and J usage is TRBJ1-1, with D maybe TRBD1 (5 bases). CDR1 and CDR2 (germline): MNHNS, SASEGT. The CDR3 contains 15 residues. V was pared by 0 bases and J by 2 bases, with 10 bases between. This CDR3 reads CASSEATQVNTEAFF. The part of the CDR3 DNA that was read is TGTGCCAGCAGTGAAGCAACACAGGTTAACACTGAA.

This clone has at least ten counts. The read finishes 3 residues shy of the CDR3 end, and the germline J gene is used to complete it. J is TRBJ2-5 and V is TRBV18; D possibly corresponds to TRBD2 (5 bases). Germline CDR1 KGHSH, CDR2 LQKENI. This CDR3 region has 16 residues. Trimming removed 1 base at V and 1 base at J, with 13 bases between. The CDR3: CASSPRPASGQETQYF. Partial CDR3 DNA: TGTGCCAGCTCACCACGTCCTGCAAGCGGCCAAGAGACC.

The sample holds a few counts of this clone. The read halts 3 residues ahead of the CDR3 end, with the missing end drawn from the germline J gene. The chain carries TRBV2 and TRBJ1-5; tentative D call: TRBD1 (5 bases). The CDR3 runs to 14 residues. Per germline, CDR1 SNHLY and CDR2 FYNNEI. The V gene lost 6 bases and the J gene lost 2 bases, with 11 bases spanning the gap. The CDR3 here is CASSPREGNQPQHF. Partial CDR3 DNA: TGTGCCAGCAGCCCCAGGGAAGGCAATCAGCCC.

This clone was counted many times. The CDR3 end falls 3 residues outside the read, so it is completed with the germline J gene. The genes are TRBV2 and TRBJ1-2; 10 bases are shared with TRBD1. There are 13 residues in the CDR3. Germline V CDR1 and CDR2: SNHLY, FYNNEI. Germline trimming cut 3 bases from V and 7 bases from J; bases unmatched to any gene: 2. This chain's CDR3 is CASSEGQGTGYTF. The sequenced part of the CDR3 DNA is TGTGCCAGCAGTGAGGGACAGGGGACTGGC. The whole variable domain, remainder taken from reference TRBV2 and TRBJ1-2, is EPEVTQTPSHQVTQMGQEVILRCVPISNHLYFYWYRQILGQKVEFLVSFYNNEISEKSEIFDDQFSVERPDGSNFTLKIRSTKLEDSAMYFCASSEGQGTGYTFGSGTRLTVV.

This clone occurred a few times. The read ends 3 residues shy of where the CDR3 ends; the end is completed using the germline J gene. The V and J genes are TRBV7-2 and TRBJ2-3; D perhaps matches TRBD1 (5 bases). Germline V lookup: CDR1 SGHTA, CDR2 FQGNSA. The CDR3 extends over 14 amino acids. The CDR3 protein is CASSLEIGDQPQYF. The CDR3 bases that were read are TGTGCCAGCAGCTTGGAAATAGGGGATCAGCCG.

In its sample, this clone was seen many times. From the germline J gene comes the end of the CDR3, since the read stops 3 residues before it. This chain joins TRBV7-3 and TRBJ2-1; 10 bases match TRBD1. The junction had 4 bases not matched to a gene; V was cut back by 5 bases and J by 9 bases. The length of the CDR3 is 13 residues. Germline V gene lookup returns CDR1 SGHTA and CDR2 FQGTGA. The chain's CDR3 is CASSPRDRGEQFF. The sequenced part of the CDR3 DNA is TGTGCCAGCAGCCCCCGGGACAGGGGTGAG.

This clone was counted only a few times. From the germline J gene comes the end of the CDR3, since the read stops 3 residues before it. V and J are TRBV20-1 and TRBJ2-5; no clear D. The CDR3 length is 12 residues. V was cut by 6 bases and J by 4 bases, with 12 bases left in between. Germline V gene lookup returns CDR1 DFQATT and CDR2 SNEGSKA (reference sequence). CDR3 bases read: TGCAGTGCGATAGGGCCCGGAGAGACC. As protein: CSAIGPGET. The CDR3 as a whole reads CSAIGPGETQYF.

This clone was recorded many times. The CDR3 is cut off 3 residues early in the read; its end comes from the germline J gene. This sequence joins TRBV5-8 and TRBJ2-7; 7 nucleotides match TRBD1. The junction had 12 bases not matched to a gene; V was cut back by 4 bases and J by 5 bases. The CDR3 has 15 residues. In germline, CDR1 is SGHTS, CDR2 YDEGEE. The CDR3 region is CASSVEGARLDEQYF. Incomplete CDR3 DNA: TGTGCCAGCAGCGTAGAGGGGGCGCGATTGGACGAG.

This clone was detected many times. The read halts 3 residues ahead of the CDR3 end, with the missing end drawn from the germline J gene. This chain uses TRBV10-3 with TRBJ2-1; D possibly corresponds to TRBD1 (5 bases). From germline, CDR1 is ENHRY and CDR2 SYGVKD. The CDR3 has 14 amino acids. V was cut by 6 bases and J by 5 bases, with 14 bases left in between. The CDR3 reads CAIRLRDSHNEQFF. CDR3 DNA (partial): TGTGCCATCAGACTCAGGGATAGCCACAATGAG.

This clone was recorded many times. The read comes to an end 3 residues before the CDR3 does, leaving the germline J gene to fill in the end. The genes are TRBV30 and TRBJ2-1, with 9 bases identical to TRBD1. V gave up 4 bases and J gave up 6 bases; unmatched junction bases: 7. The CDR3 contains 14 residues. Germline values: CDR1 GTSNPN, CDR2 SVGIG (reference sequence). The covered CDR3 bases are TGTGCCTGGAATCGGGACAGGGTCTCCAATGAG. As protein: CAWNRDRVSNE. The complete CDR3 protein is CAWNRDRVSNEQFF.

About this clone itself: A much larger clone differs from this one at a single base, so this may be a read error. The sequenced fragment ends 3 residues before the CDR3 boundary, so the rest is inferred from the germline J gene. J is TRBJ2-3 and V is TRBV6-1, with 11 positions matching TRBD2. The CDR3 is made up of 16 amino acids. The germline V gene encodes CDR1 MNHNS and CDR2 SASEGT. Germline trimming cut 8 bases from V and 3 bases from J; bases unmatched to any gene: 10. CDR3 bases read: TGTGCCAGCGGTGCCGTAGCGGGAGGGTTGACAGATACG. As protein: CASGAVAGGLTDT. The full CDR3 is CASGAVAGGLTDTQYF.

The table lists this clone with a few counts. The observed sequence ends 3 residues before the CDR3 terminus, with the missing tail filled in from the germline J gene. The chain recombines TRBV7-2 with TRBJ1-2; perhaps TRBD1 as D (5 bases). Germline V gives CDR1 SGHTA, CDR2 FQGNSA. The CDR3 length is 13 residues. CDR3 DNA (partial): TGTGCCAGCAGCTTGGGCAGGGAGGTGGGC. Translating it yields CASSLGREVG. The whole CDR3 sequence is CASSLGREVGYTF.

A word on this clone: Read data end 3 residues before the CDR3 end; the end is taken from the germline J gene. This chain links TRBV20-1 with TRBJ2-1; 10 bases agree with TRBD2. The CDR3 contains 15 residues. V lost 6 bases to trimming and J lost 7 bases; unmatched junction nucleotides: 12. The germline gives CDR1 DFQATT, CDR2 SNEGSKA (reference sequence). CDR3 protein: CSAHMALAGVNEQFF. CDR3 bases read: TGCAGTGCCCACATGGCGCTAGCGGGAGTTAATGAG.

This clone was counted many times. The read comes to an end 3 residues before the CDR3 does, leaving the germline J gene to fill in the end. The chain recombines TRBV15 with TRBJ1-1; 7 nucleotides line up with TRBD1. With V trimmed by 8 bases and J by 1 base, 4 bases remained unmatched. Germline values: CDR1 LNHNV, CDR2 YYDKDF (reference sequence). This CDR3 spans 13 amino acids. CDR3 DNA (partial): TGTGCCACCGAGGGACAGACGAACACTGAA. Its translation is CATEGQTNTE. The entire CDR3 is CATEGQTNTEAFF. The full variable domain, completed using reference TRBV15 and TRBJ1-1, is DAMVIQNPRYQVTQFGKPVTLSCSQTLNHNVMYWYQQKSSQAPKLLFHYYDKDFNNEADTPDNFQSRRPNTSFCFLDIRSPGLGDTAMYLCATEGQTNTEAFFGQGTRLTVV.

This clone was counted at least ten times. Here the CDR3 reads CASSEALGEQYF. CDR3 bases read: TGCGCCAGCAGTGAAGCACTCGGCGAG. This chain uses TRBV5-1 with TRBJ2-7; D is undetermined. Read coverage stops 3 residues before the CDR3 terminus; the germline J gene supplies the remainder. The CDR3 contains 12 residues. Trimming cost V 5 bases and J 6 bases, with 12 bases left between them. The V gene's germline CDR1 is SGHRS and CDR2 YFSETQ.

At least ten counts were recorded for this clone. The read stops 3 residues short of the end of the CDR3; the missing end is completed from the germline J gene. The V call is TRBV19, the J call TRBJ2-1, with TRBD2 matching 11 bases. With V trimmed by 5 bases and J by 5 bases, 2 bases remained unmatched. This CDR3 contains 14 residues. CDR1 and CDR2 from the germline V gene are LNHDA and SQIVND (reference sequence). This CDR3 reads CASSPTSGDNEQFF. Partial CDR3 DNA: TGTGCCAGTAGTCCGACTAGCGGGGACAATGAG.

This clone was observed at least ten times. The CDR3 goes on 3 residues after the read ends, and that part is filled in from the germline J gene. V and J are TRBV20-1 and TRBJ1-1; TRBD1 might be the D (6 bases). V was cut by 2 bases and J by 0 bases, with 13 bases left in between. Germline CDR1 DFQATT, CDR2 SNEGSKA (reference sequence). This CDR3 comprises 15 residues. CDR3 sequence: CSARLAGALNTEAFF. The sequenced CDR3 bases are TGCAGTGCTAGATTAGCAGGGGCGTTGAACACTGAA.